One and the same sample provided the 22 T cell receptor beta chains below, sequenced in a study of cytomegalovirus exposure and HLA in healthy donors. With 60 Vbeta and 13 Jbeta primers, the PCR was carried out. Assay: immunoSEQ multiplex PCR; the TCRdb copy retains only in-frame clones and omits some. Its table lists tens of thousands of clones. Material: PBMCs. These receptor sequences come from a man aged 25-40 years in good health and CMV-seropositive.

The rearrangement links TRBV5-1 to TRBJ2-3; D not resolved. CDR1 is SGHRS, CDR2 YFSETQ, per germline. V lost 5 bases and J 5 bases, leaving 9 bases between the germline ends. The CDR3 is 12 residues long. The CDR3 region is CASRENGDTQYF. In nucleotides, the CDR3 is TGCGCCAGCAGAGAAAACGGAGATACGCAGTATTTT.

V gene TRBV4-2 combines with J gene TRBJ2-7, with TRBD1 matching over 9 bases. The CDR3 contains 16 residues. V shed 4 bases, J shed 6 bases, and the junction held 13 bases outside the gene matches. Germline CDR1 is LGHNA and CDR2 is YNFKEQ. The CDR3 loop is CASSPEQTGGIGEQYF. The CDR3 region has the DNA TGTGCCAGCAGCCCCGAACAAACAGGGGGCATTGGCGAGCAGTACTTC.

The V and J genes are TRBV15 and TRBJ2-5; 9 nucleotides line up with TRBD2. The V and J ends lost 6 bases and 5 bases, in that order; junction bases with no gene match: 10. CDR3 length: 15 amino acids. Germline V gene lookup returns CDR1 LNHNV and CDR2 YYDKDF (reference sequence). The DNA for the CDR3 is TGTGCCACCAGTGGCGGGCGGGAGGGCCGGGAGACCCAGTACTTC. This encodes CATSGGREGRETQYF.

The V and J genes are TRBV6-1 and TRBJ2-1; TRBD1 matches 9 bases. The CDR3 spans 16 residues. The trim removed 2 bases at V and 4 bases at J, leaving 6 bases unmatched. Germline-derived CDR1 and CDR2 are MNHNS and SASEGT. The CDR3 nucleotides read TGTGCCAGCAGTGAATGGACAGGGGTAGGTTACAATGAGCAGTTCTTC. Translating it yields CASSEWTGVGYNEQFF.

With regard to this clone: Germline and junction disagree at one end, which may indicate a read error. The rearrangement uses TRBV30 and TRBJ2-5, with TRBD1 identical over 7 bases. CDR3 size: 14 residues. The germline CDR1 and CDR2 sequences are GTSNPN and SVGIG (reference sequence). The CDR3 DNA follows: TGTGCCTGGGACAGGGCCGCCGGACAAGAGAACCAGTACTTC. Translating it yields CAWDRAAGQENQYF.

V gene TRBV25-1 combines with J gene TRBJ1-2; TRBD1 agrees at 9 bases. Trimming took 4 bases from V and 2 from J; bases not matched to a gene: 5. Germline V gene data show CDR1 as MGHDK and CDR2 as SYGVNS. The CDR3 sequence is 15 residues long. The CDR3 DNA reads TGTGCCAGCAGTGGGCCGGGACAGGGAAACTATGGCTACACCTTC. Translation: CASSGPGQGNYGYTF.

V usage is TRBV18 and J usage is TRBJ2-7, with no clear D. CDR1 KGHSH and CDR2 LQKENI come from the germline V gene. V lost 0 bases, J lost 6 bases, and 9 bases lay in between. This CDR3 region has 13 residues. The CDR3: CASSPPFTGEQYF. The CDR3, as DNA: TGTGCCAGCTCACCACCGTTCACGGGCGAGCAGTACTTC.

This CDR3 reads CASSVGQGGNQPQHF. CDR3 nucleotides: TGTGCCAGCAGCGTGGGACAGGGGGGCAATCAGCCCCAGCATTTT. This sequence joins TRBV2 and TRBJ1-5; TRBD1 aligns across 11 bases. Germline CDR1 and CDR2: SNHLY and FYNNEI. The CDR3 is 15 residues long. After removal of 6 bases from V and 2 bases from J, the junction contained 3 bases not matched to a gene.

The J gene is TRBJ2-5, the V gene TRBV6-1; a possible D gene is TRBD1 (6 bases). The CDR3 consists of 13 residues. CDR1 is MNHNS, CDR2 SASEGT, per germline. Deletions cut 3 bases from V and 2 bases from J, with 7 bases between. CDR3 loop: CASSDGQQETQYF. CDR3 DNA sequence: TGTGCCAGCAGTGACGGACAGCAAGAGACCCAGTACTTC.

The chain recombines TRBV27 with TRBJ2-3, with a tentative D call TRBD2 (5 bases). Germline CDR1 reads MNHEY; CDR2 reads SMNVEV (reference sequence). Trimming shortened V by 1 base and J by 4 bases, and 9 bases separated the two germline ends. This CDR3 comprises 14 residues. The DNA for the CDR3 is TGTGCCAGCAGTTTATATCCTAGCCCAGATACGCAGTATTTT. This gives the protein CASSLYPSPDTQYF.

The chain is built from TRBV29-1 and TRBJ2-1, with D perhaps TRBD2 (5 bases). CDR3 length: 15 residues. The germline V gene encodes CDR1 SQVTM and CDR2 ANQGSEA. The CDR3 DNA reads TGCATGGGGTCTCCAGGCGGGTACTCCTACAATGAGCAGTTCTTC. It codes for CMGSPGGYSYNEQFF.

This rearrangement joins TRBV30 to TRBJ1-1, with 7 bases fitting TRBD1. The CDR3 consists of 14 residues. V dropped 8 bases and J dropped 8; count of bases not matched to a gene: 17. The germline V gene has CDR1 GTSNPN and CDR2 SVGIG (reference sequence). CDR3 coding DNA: TGTGCCGCCCCCGCAAAAAAGGGGGCGATCGAAGCTTTCTTT. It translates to CAAPAKKGAIEAFF.

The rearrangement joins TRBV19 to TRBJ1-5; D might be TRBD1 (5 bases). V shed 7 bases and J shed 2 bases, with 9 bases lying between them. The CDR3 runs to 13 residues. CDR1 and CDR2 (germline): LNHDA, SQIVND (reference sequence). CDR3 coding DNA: TGTGCCAGTAACGACAGACGCAATCAGCCCCAGCATTTT. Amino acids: CASNDRRNQPQHF.

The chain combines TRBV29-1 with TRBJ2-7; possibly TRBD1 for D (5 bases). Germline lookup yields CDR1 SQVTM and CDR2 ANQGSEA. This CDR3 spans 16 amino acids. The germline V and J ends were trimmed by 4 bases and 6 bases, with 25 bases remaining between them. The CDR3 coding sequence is TGCAGCGTTGGCGAGATGAGGCGCCACATCAGGGTCGAGCAGTACTTC. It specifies CSVGEMRRHIRVEQYF.

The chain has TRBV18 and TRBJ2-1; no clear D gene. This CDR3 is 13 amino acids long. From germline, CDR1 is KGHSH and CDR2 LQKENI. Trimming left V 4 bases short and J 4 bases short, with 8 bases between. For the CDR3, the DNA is TGTGCCAGCTCACTTAGAGAATACAATGAGCAGTTCTTC. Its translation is CASSLREYNEQFF.

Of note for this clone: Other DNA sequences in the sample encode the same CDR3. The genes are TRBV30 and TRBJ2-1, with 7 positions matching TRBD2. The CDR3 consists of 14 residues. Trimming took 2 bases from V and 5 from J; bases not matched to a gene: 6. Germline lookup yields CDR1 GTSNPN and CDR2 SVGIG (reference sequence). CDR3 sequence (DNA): TGTGCCTGGAGTTCCGGGGGGTCCGACAATGAGCAGTTCTTC. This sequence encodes CAWSSGGSDNEQFF.

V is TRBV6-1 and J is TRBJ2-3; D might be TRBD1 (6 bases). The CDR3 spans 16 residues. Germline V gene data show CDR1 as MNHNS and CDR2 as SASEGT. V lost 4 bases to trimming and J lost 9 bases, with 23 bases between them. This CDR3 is CASSVHGTQVRETQYF. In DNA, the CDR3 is TGTGCCAGCAGTGTACACGGGACACAGGTCAGGGAGACGCAGTATTTT.

The DNA for the CDR3 is TGTGCCAGCAGCTTTGTAGCGGGGGGGGGCTCGGATACGCAGTATTTT. This sequence encodes CASSFVAGGGSDTQYF. The chain is built from TRBV11-2 and TRBJ2-3, with 11 bases identical to TRBD2. The CDR3 spans 16 residues. V was pared by 3 bases and J by 6 bases, with 8 bases of the junction left unmatched. CDR1 and CDR2 from the germline V gene are SGHAT and FQNNGV. The complete variable domain, with remaining parts taken from reference TRBV11-2 and TRBJ2-3, reads EAGVAQSPRYKIIEKRQSVAFWCNPISGHATLYWYQQILGQGPKLLIQFQNNGVVDDSQLPKDRFSAERLKGVDSTLKIQPAKLEDSAVYLCASSFVAGGGSDTQYFGPGTRLTVL.

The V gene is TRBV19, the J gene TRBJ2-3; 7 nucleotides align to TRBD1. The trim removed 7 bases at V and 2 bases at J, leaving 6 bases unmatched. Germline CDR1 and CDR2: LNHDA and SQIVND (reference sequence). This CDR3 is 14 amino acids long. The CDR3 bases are TGTGCCAGTAACCACAGGGGACCCACAGATACGCAGTATTTT. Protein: CASNHRGPTDTQYF.

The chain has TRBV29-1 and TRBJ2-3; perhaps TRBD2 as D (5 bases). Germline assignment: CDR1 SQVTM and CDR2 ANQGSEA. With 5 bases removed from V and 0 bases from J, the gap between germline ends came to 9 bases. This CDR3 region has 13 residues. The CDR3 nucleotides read TGCAGCGTTTTGAGGACTAGCACAGATACGCAGTATTTT. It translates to CSVLRTSTDTQYF.

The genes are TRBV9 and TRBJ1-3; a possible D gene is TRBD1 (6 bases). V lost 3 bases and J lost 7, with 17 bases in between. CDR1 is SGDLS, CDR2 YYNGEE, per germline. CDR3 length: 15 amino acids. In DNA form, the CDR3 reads TGTGCCAGCAGCGCCACGACAGGCGGGGGGAACACCATATATTTT. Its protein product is CASSATTGGGNTIYF.

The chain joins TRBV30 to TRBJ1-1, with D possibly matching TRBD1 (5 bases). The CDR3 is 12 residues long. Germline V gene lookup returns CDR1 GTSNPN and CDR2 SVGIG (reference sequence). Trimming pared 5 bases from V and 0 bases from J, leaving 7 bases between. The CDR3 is CAWDRMNTEAFF. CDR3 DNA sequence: TGTGCCTGGGACAGAATGAACACTGAAGCTTTCTTT.